This T cell receptor (beta chain) was sequenced during a study of post-analysis software for immune sequencing data. Study background: There were relapsing-remitting, secondary progressive and progressive-relapsing multiple sclerosis among the disease courses included. Study-level results: There were about five TRBV segments more frequent in patients than controls, and TRBV5-6, TRBV5-1 and TRBV20-1 were among them.

Tagging with unique molecular identifiers was a feature of the TCR beta cDNA libraries. Approximately 500,000 cDNA molecules were obtained per 1 to 10 million input T cells. In TCRdb, the PCR reads were re-called with MiXCR into one record per CDR3 protein. The data contain fewer than 700,000 distinct CDR3 sequences, around 47% of them singletons. Concerning this clonotype itself: Its matching antigen is unknown.

The CDR3 is made up of 14 amino acids. Per germline, CDR1 MNHNS and CDR2 SASEGT. V shed 3 bases, J shed 5 bases, and the junction held 3 bases outside the gene matches. The origin of this receptor is a girl aged 5 to 17 with multiple sclerosis. The source material was blood. V is TRBV6-1 and J is TRBJ1-5; 8 bases map to TRBD1. CDR3 sequence (DNA): TGTGCCAGCAGTGACAGGGGGCAATATCAGCCCCAGCATTTT. It specifies CASSDRGQYQPQHF.